The rows below give T cell receptor beta chains drawn from one sample of a study of blood T cell repertoires in COVID-19. The table came from immunoSEQ multiplex PCR; TCRdb's copy has only in-frame clones and leaves some out. The sample shows about 210,000 clones, roughly 82% of them seen only once. Sequencing input: peripheral blood. Receptors originate from a woman aged 60-75 years with COVID-19, enrolled during active disease. Each CDR3 is given with its conserved first and last residue. D genes are given only for firm matches. Expanded clones are given a class, and other clones once, few, many or no size at all.

CDR3 length | D gene | clone size | J gene | V gene | CDR3 DNA | CDR3 protein
15 | TRBD2 | once | TRBJ2-2 | TRBV7-2 | TGTGCCAGCAGACCTAGCGGGCTAAACACCGGGGAGCTGTTTTTT | CASRPSGLNTGELFF
19 | TRBD2 | . | TRBJ2-3 | TRBV11-3 | TGTGCCAGCAGCTTAGAGGGCGGGACTAGCGGGGAGAACACAGATACGCAGTATTTT | CASSLEGGTSGENTDTQYF
14 | TRBD2 | few | TRBJ2-2 | TRBV30 | TGTGCCTGGAGGGTAGCGGGAGTCACCGGGGAGCTGTTTTTT | CAWRVAGVTGELFF
17 | TRBD2 | . | TRBJ2-5 | TRBV5-1 | TGCGCCAGCAGCTTGGGGGCCATTAGCGGGTCCTCGGAGACCCAGTACTTC | CASSLGAISGSSETQYF
15 | TRBD1 | . | TRBJ2-1 | TRBV6-5 | TGTGCCAGCAGTCGAGGACAGGGGGCTTTCAATGAGCAGTTCTTC | CASSRGQGAFNEQFF
12 | . | . | TRBJ2-3 | TRBV10-3 | TGTGCCATCAGTGCCGTCTCAGATACGCAGTATTTT | CAISAVSDTQYF
17 | TRBD1 | . | TRBJ2-1 | TRBV10-3 | TGTGCCATCAGTGTACGAGGGGTCCGGACAGGGGTTAATGAGCAGTTCTTC | CAISVRGVRTGVNEQFF
15 | TRBD2 | . | TRBJ2-1 | TRBV3-1/TRBV3-2 | TGTGCCAGCAGCCACTTGTCTACTAGCGGTAATGAGCAGTTCTTC | CASSHLSTSGNEQFF
17 | TRBD2 | . | TRBJ2-1 | TRBV18 | TGTGCCAGCTCACGACTAGCGGGAGTCTTCTCCTACAATGAGCAGTTCTTC | CASSRLAGVFSYNEQFF
16 | TRBD2 | . | TRBJ2-3 | TRBV9 | TGTGCCAGCAGCGTAGTCCCTAGCGGGAGTGCAGATACGCAGTATTTT | CASSVVPSGSADTQYF
16 | TRBD1 | . | TRBJ2-7 | TRBV9 | TGTGCCAGCAGCGTAGACTTCCGACAGGGGGCGCGGGAGCAGTACTTC | CASSVDFRQGAREQYF
13 | . | . | TRBJ1-2 | TRBV18 | TGTGCCAGCTCACCAGGGCAGAACTATGGCTACACCTTC | CASSPGQNYGYTF
16 | TRBD1 | . | TRBJ2-2 | TRBV6-5 | TGTGCCAGCAGTTATGGAAGGGGGCGCGGCACCGGGGAGCTGTTTTTT | CASSYGRGRGTGELFF
18 | TRBD1 | . | TRBJ2-4 | TRBV7-8 | TGTGCCAGCAGCTTGCGCGACAGGGGAACGGTGGGGAAGAACATTCAGTACTTC | CASSLRDRGTVGKNIQYF
14 | TRBD1 | . | TRBJ1-6 | TRBV7-2 | TGTGCCAGCAGCCTACTGACAGGGAGGCCACCCCTCCACTTT | CASSLLTGRPPLHF
14 | . | . | TRBJ1-5 | TRBV28 | TGTGCCAGCAAGTCGGGGGGGGGCAATCAGCCCCAGCATTTT | CASKSGGGNQPQHF
16 | TRBD1 | . | TRBJ1-1 | TRBV10-3 | TGTGCCATCACCCCAGGCGGGGCAGGGGGCGGCACTGAAGCTTTCTTT | CAITPGGAGGGTEAFF
14 | . | . | TRBJ2-2 | TRBV6-5 | TGTGCCAGCAAACGTGACAGCCGCACCGGGGAGCTGTTTTTT | CASKRDSRTGELFF
16 | TRBD2 | . | TRBJ2-7 | TRBV7-2 | TGTGCCAGCAGCTCATCGGGACTAGCGGGAGTCAACGAGCAGTACTTC | CASSSSGLAGVNEQYF
19 | TRBD2 | once | TRBJ2-3 | TRBV2 | TGTGCCAGCAGTGTATACTCCGACACGCGGGGGGGATCGACAGATACGCAGTATTTT | CASSVYSDTRGGSTDTQYF
14 | . | . | TRBJ2-2 | TRBV28 | TGTGCCAGCAGTGTTGGGCAGGATGGCGGGGAGCTGTTTTTT | CASSVGQDGGELFF
14 | TRBD1 | . | TRBJ1-2 | TRBV5-1 | TGCGCCAGCAGCCCGGACAGGGGGCAAAATGGCTACACCTTC | CASSPDRGQNGYTF
17 | TRBD2 | . | TRBJ2-4 | TRBV5-4 | TGTGCCAGCAGCCCGGGACTAGCGGGAGGGCCGGGAAACATTCAGTACTTC | CASSPGLAGGPGNIQYF
13 | . | once | TRBJ1-2 | TRBV7-3 | TGTGCCAGCAGCCTCAGACAGACCGAGGGCTACACCTTC | CASSLRQTEGYTF
16 | TRBD2 | . | TRBJ2-3 | TRBV2 | TGTGCCAGCCGCCTTTTAGCGGGAGGGAGCACAGATACGCAGTATTTT | CASRLLAGGSTDTQYF
16 | TRBD1 | . | TRBJ2-2 | TRBV9 | TGTGCCAGCAGCGTCCACAGGGGGCTAGCCACCGGGGAGCTGTTTTTT | CASSVHRGLATGELFF
14 | TRBD1 | . | TRBJ1-2 | TRBV28 | TGTGCCAGCAGTGTGACAGGGGGTGACTATGGCTACACCTTC | CASSVTGGDYGYTF
13 | . | . | TRBJ1-4 | TRBV9 | TGTGCCAGCAGCCCAGGGGCGTTTGAAAAACTGTTTTTT | CASSPGAFEKLFF
15 | . | . | TRBJ2-3 | TRBV28 | TGTGCCAGCAGTTTGATAGGCCAGGAGGCAGATACGCAGTATTTT | CASSLIGQEADTQYF
14 | TRBD2 | . | TRBJ2-2 | TRBV4-2 | TGTGCCAGCAGCCAAGCGGGACTAAGTGGGGAGCTGTTTTTT | CASSQAGLSGELFF
14 | . | . | TRBJ1-2 | TRBV6-5 | TGTGCCAGCAGTAACATGTACCCTAACTATGGCTACACCTTC | CASSNMYPNYGYTF
14 | . | . | TRBJ2-6 | TRBV29-1 | TGCAGCGTTGGGCAGGTCCTTGGGGCCAACGTCCTGACTTTC | CSVGQVLGANVLTF
15 | . | once | TRBJ1-6 | TRBV28 | TGTGCCAGCAGTACACACAGGGCGGTGGATTCACCCCTCCACTTT | CASSTHRAVDSPLHF
16 | . | . | TRBJ2-4 | TRBV19 | TGTGCCAGTAGTATGCACAGAACAGTAGCCAAAAACATTCAGTACTTC | CASSMHRTVAKNIQYF
16 | . | once | TRBJ1-2 | TRBV3-1/TRBV3-2 | TGTGCCAGCAGCCAGGCCCTTGGGGCTTTCAGCTATGGCTACACCTTC | CASSQALGAFSYGYTF
13 | . | . | TRBJ1-1 | TRBV18 | TGTGCCAGCTCACCTCACAAGAACACTGAAGCTTTCTTT | CASSPHKNTEAFF